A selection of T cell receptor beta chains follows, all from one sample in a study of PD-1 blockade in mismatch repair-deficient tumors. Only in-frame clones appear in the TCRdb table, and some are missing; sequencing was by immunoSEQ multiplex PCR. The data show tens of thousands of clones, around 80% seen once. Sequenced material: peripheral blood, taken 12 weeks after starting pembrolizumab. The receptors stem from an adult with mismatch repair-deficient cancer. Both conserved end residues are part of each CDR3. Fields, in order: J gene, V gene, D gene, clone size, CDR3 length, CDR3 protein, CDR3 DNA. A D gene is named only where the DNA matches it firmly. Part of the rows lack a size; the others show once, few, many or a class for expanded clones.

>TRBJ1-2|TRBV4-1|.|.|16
CASSQAPRAPSYGYTF
TGCGCCAGCAGCCAAGCCCCAAGAGCTCCGAGCTATGGCTACACCTTC
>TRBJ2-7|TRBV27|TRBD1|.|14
CASSLWDRTNEQYF
TGTGCCAGCAGTTTATGGGACAGGACTAACGAGCAGTACTTC
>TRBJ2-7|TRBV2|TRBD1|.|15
CASSEGTGGVYEQYF
TGTGCCAGCAGTGAAGGGACAGGGGGCGTCTACGAGCAGTACTTC
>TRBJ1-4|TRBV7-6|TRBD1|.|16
CASSLDRAGGREKLFF
TGTGCCAGCAGCTTAGACCGAGCAGGGGGGAGAGAAAAACTGTTTTTT
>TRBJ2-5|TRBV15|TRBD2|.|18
CATSRPGLAGGGKETQYF
TGTGCCACCAGCAGACCGGGACTAGCGGGAGGGGGGAAAGAGACCCAGTACTTC
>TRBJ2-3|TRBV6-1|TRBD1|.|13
CASSVYRGDTQYF
TGTGCCAGCAGTGTATACAGGGGAGATACGCAGTATTTT
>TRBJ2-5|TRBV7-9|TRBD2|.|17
CASSRHGLAGASETQYF
TGTGCCAGCAGCCGCCACGGGCTAGCGGGAGCCTCAGAGACCCAGTACTTC
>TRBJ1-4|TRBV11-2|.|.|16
CASSPRSAGNREKLFF
TGTGCCAGCAGCCCGAGATCGGCGGGGAACCGAGAAAAACTGTTTTTT
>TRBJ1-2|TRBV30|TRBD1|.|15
CAWSGWGQGKDGYTF
TGTGCCTGGAGTGGTTGGGGACAGGGGAAGGATGGCTACACCTTC
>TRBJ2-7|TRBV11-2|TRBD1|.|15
CASSRPGTGAYEQYF
TGTGCCAGCAGCCGCCCGGGGACAGGGGCCTACGAGCAGTACTTC
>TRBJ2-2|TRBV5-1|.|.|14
CASTQPTGTGELFF
TGCGCCAGCACGCAACCGACAGGCACCGGGGAGCTGTTTTTT
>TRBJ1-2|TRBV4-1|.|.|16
CASSQTPQDSVYGYTF
TGCGCCAGCAGCCAAACCCCCCAAGATTCTGTCTATGGCTACACCTTC
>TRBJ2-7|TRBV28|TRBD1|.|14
CASRPTGGSYEQYF
TGTGCCAGCAGGCCGACAGGGGGCTCCTACGAGCAGTACTTC
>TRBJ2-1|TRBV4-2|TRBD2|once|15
CASSRPGLAGNEQFF
TGTGCCAGCAGCCGTCCGGGACTAGCGGGTAATGAGCAGTTCTTC
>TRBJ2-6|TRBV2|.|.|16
CASSEIVVSGANVLTF
TGTGCCAGCAGTGAAATAGTGGTCTCTGGGGCCAACGTCCTGACTTTC
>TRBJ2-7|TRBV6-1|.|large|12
CASSESGYEQYF
TGTGCCAGCAGTGAATCTGGCTACGAGCAGTACTTC
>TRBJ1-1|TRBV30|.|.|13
CAWSVLANTEAFF
TGTGCCTGGAGTGTACTTGCGAACACTGAAGCTTTCTTT
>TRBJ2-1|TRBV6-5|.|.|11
CASSSGREQFF
TGTGCCAGCAGTTCAGGGCGTGAGCAGTTCTTC
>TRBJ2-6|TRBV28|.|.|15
CASAGRASGANVLTF
TGTGCCAGCGCCGGGAGAGCCTCTGGGGCCAACGTCCTGACTTTC
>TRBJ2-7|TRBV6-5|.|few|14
CASSYGEASNEQYF
TGTGCCAGCAGTTACGGGGAGGCCAGCAACGAGCAGTACTTC
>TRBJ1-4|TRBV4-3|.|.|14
CASSQGGEGEKLFF
TGCGCCAGCAGCCAAGGAGGGGAAGGTGAAAAACTGTTTTTT
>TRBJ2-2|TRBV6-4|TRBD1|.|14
CASSPDRVAGELFF
TGTGCCAGCAGTCCCGACAGGGTCGCCGGGGAGCTGTTTTTT
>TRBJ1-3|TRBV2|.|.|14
CASSGRGSGNTIYF
TGTGCCAGCAGTGGCAGGGGCTCTGGAAACACCATATATTTT
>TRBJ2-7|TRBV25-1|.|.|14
CASCRQDRGYEQYF
TGTGCCAGCTGTCGGCAGGATAGAGGGTACGAGCAGTACTTC
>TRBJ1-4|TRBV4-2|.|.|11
CASSQTRELFF
TGTGCCAGCAGCCAAACCCGGGAACTGTTTTTT
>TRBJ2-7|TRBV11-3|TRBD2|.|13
CASSPQSSGEQYF
TGTGCCAGCAGCCCCCAATCTAGCGGCGAGCAGTACTTC
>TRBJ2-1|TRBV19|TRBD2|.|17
CASTRLGSGRPNNEQFF
TGTGCCAGTACCCGACTTGGGAGCGGGAGGCCCAACAATGAGCAGTTCTTC
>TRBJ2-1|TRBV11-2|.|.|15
CASSPFRGRKNEQFF
TGTGCCAGCAGCCCCTTCCGTGGCCGGAAAAATGAGCAGTTCTTC
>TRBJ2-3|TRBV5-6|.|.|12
CASSSFADTQYF
TGTGCCAGCAGCTCCTTCGCCGATACGCAGTATTTT
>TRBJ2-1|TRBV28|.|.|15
CASSRLGSSYNEQFF
TGTGCCAGCAGTCGGTTGGGTAGCTCCTACAATGAGCAGTTCTTC
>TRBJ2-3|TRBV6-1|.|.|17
CASSVNGGRIGTDTQYF
TGTGCCAGCAGTGTAAACGGGGGGCGCATTGGAACAGATACGCAGTATTTT
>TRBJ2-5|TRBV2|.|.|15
CASSEGGGFGETQYF
TGTGCCAGCAGTGAAGGGGGGGGCTTTGGGGAGACCCAGTACTTC
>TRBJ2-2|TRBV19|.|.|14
CASSPRPGTGELFF
TGTGCCAGTAGTCCCCGCCCGGGAACCGGGGAGCTGTTTTTT
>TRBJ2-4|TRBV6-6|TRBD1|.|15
CASSLQGAAKNIQYF
TGTGCCAGCAGCCTCCAGGGGGCCGCCAAAAACATTCAGTACTTC
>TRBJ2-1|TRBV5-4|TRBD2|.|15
CASSSTSGRYDEQFF
TGTGCCAGCAGCTCGACTAGCGGGAGGTACGATGAGCAGTTCTTC
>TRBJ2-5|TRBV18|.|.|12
CASSRYQETQYF
TGTGCCAGCTCACGGTACCAAGAGACCCAGTACTTC
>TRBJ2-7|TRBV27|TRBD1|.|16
CASSLSWDRVPYEQYF
TGTGCCAGCAGTTTATCCTGGGACAGGGTCCCCTACGAGCAGTACTTC
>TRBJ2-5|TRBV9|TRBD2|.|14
CASSVGLAGGPQYF
TGTGCCAGCAGCGTAGGACTAGCGGGAGGTCCCCAGTACTTC
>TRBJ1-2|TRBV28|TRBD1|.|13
CASSSGTAYGYTF
TGTGCCAGCAGTTCCGGGACAGCCTATGGCTACACCTTC
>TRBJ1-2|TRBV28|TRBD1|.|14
CASSPGGASYGYTF
TGTGCCAGCAGTCCAGGGGGCGCTTCCTATGGCTACACCTTC
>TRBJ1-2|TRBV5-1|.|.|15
CASSLIWGSNYGYTF
TGCGCCAGCAGCTTAATCTGGGGGTCGAACTATGGCTACACCTTC
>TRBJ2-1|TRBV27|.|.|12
CASRKDAGGQFF
TGTGCCAGCAGAAAGGACGCCGGAGGTCAGTTCTTC
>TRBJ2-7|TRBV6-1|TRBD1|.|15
CASSEETGGSYEQYF
TGTGCCAGCAGTGAAGAGACAGGGGGCTCCTACGAGCAGTACTTC
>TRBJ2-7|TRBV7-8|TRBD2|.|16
CASSLRLAGTLYEQYF
TGTGCCAGCAGCTTACGACTAGCGGGAACCCTATACGAGCAGTACTTC
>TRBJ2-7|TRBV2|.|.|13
CASTGTLSYEQYF
TGTGCCAGCACCGGGACGCTTTCCTACGAGCAGTACTTC
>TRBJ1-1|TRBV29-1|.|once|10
CSVSHTEAFF
TGCAGCGTTTCTCACACTGAAGCTTTCTTT
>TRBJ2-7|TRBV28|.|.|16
CASSPGTAKSSYEQYF
TGTGCCAGCAGCCCCGGGACCGCGAAGAGCTCCTACGAGCAGTACTTC
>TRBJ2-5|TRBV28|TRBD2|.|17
CASSLSGTSGGRETQYF
TGTGCCAGCAGTTTATCTGGGACTAGCGGAGGGAGAGAGACCCAGTACTTC
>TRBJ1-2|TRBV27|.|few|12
CAISDAQGGYTF
TGTGCCATCTCGGACGCCCAGGGAGGCTACACCTTC
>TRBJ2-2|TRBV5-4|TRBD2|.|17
CASSLPLAGGHTGELFF
TGTGCCAGCAGTCTACCACTAGCGGGAGGACACACCGGGGAGCTGTTTTTT